This TCR beta chain originates from a study of Tregs in tolerant kidney transplant recipients. TCRdb's copy holds only in-frame clones and misses some; the assay was immunoSEQ multiplex PCR. Altogether approximately 98,000 clones are present, around 90% being singletons, with the ten largest covering about 0.35%. The CDR3 loop spans 14 amino acids. The germline CDR1 and CDR2 sequences are SGHRS and YFSETQ. The J segment lost 0 bases and the V segment lost 5 bases, leaving 5 bases of the junction unmatched. This specimen was CD4+ T cells from blood, taken before the transplant. This sequence joins TRBV5-1 and TRBJ2-7; 7 positions match TRBD1. The clonotype originates from a human donor who received a combined kidney and bone marrow transplant. CDR3 nucleotide sequence: TGCGCCAGCAGGCAAACAGGGGACTCCTACGAGCAGTACTTC. Translation: CASRQTGDSYEQYF.